This TCR beta chain was sequenced in a study of cytomegalovirus exposure and HLA in healthy donors. About the research overall: Earlier results showed roughly 120 million unique TCR beta sequences derived from roughly 180 million T cells.

Overall study results and limits: Compared with the roughly 700-donor mean, an Asian-associated ancestry cluster reportedly had fewer N-insertions, according to a later analysis. Cytomegalovirus association was listed for under 200 TCR beta chains.

Amplification used 60 Vbeta primers and 13 Jbeta primers. As handled by the study authors: Among the unique TCR beta chains that a later analysis counted, roughly 80 million in all, roughly 11 million were shared. Sequenced by immunoSEQ multiplex PCR; TCRdb stores in-frame clones only, minus some. From that table come the V and J calls and clone size; the DNA was used to work out D and trimming. The sample has 100,000 to 130,000 clones; around two thirds are singletons. Notes on this clone: Antigen specificity is unknown.

The length of the CDR3 is 15 residues. Germline V gives CDR1 LGHNA, CDR2 YNFKEQ. V shed 0 bases, J shed 5 bases, and the junction held 3 bases outside the gene matches. This chain links TRBV4-2 with TRBJ2-3, with 9 bases matching TRBD2. The TCR sequence derives from a woman between 40 and 55 years old in good health and CMV-seropositive. Sequenced material: PBMCs. CDR3 residues: CASSQEAGGLDTQYF. The CDR3 region has the DNA TGTGCCAGCAGCCAAGAAGCGGGGGGTCTAGATACGCAGTATTTT.